These T cell receptor beta chains were read from a single sample in a study of T-cell memory formation after mild COVID-19. One entry per CDR3 protein, called by TCRdb with MiXCR from the 5' RACE reads. The sample has fewer than 550,000 distinct CDR3 sequences, around 20% seen once. Source material: PBMCs or a T cell subset sorted from them (not recorded which). Receptors were obtained from an adult woman who had mild COVID-19 (a few samples of this study predate the infection). Cell type and time point are not known. The CDR3 runs from the conserved cysteine through the conserved F or W. A D gene is named only where the DNA matches it firmly. Size is omitted from some rows. Given values are once, few, many or a class for expanded clones.

>few|TRBJ2-1|.|TRBV7-9
TGTGCCAGCAGCTCAACGGTAGTCGAGCAGTTCTTC
CASSSTVVEQFF
>.|TRBJ1-3|.|TRBV5-6
TGTGCCAGCAGCTTGCTGGGGGTCGGCTCTGGAAACACCATATATTTT
CASSLLGVGSGNTIYF
>.|TRBJ1-2|.|TRBV9
TGTGCCAGCAGCGTAGGAGGGGCCCGGAGCGGGAGTAACTATGGCTACACCTTC
CASSVGGARSGSNYGYTF
>few|TRBJ2-1|TRBD1|TRBV5-1
TGCGCCAGCAGCTACGAAGGGGGCCCAAGCTCCTACAATGAGCAGTTCTTC
CASSYEGGPSSYNEQFF
>.|TRBJ2-3|TRBD2|TRBV7-2
TGTGCCAGCAGCTTACTGCTAGCGGGAGGCGGGAGGGATACGCAGTATTTT
CASSLLLAGGGRDTQYF
>.|TRBJ2-1|.|TRBV12-3/TRBV12-4
TGTGCCAGCGGCTGGACTACCTACAATGAGCAGTTCTTC
CASGWTTYNEQFF
>few|TRBJ1-2|.|TRBV5-1
TGCGCCAGCGTTGGACGGGATTATGGCTACACCTTC
CASVGRDYGYTF
>.|TRBJ2-1|.|TRBV11-2
TGTGCCAGCAGCTCGAGCAACCTCCTAGGCAATGAGCAGTTCTTC
CASSSSNLLGNEQFF
>many|TRBJ2-4|.|TRBV7-9
TGTGCCAGCAGCTTAGTAACGGGAACGGACATTCAGTACTTC
CASSLVTGTDIQYF
>.|TRBJ1-1|TRBD1|TRBV7-8
TGTGCCAGCAGCTCCGGGACAGGGGTCCTGAAGAACACTGAAGCTTTCTTT
CASSSGTGVLKNTEAFF
>few|TRBJ2-7|.|TRBV27
TGTGCCAGCAGTCGCGACCCAGGGGGGGCCTACGAGCAGTACTTC
CASSRDPGGAYEQYF
>few|TRBJ2-1|.|TRBV19
TGTGCCAGTAGCGTCCAGTACAATGAGCAGTTCTTC
CASSVQYNEQFF
>.|TRBJ2-7|TRBD2|TRBV24-1
TGTGCCACCAGTGATTTGCGCTCGAACCGGGAGGGCAACTACGAGCAGTACTTC
CATSDLRSNREGNYEQYF
>few|TRBJ1-4|.|TRBV20-1
TGCAGTGCTAGAAGGCCGACTACTGAAAAACTGTTTTTT
CSARRPTTEKLFF
>few|TRBJ1-5|.|TRBV25-1
TGTGCCAGCAGTGACGAATCAGGGCGTCAGCCCCAGCATTTT
CASSDESGRQPQHF
>few|TRBJ2-7|.|TRBV6-2/TRBV6-3
TGTGCCAGCAGTCGACGGGAGATCGGGACCTACGAGCAGTACTTC
CASSRREIGTYEQYF
>.|TRBJ2-5|.|TRBV7-6
TGTGCCAGCAGCCCGAACCCCCAAGAGACCCAGTACTTC
CASSPNPQETQYF
>few|TRBJ2-1|TRBD1|TRBV25-1
TGTGCCAGCACTGGACAGGGGAAAGCCTACAATGAGCAGTTCTTC
CASTGQGKAYNEQFF
>.|TRBJ2-5|TRBD2|TRBV29-1
TGCAGCGTCCCGACTAGCGGGAGGGCCTCTCAAGAGACCCAGTACTTC
CSVPTSGRASQETQYF
>.|TRBJ1-2|TRBD1|TRBV6-5
TGTGCCAGCAGTTACTCGGGGACAGGGGGCTATGGCTACACCTTC
CASSYSGTGGYGYTF
>few|TRBJ2-5|TRBD2|TRBV4-3
TGCGCCAGCAGCAACAGACTAGCGGGAATGGGTCAAGAGACCCAGTACTTC
CASSNRLAGMGQETQYF
>.|TRBJ1-2|.|TRBV5-5
TGTGCCAGCAGTTTTGGGACCGACAGAGATTATGGCTACACCTTC
CASSFGTDRDYGYTF
>.|TRBJ2-5|TRBD2|TRBV5-6
TGTGCCAGCAGCTTGGTAGCGGGAGTTAAAGAGACCCAGTACTTC
CASSLVAGVKETQYF
>few|TRBJ1-6|TRBD1|TRBV30
TGTGCCTGGAGTGGGACAGGGGGTGCCTCACCCCTCCACTTT
CAWSGTGGASPLHF
>few|TRBJ2-7|.|TRBV6-5
TGTGCCAGCAGTTTGAACAGGATTTCCTACGAGCAGTACTTC
CASSLNRISYEQYF
>.|TRBJ1-2|TRBD1|TRBV27
TGTGCCACCATAGACAGGGGAGGGAACTATGGCTACACCTTC
CATIDRGGNYGYTF
>.|TRBJ2-1|.|TRBV6-7
TGTGCCAGCAGTTACTACAGACTAGTGGGTAATGAGCAGTTCTTC
CASSYYRLVGNEQFF
>few|TRBJ2-5|TRBD1|TRBV7-2
TGTGCCAGCAGCTCTGAAAGGACAGGGACCCAAGAGACCCAGTACTTC
CASSSERTGTQETQYF
>.|TRBJ2-7|TRBD1|TRBV5-1
TGCGCCAGCAGCTTGGCCGGGGACAGTGCCTACGAGCAGTACTTC
CASSLAGDSAYEQYF
>.|TRBJ1-3|.|TRBV29-1
TGCAGCGTCCGAGGCGATTCTGGAAACACCATATATTTT
CSVRGDSGNTIYF
>.|TRBJ2-3|TRBD2|TRBV5-8
TGTGCCAGCAGCTTCCGCGGGAGTAGCACAGATACGCAGTATTTT
CASSFRGSSTDTQYF
>many|TRBJ2-7|TRBD1|TRBV9
TGTGCCAGCAGCGTAGGACAGGGACCCTACGAGCAGTACTTC
CASSVGQGPYEQYF
>.|TRBJ1-1|TRBD1|TRBV6-5
TGTGCCAGCAGCGACAGGGAGATCACTGAAGCTTTCTTT
CASSDREITEAFF
>few|TRBJ2-7|TRBD2|TRBV15
TGTGCCACCAGCAGAGACCTTTCCGGGGTCGGGAGGCCCTCCTACGAGCAGTACTTC
CATSRDLSGVGRPSYEQYF
>many|TRBJ2-6|.|TRBV12-3/TRBV12-4
TGTGCCAGCAGTTTGGGGGCCAACGTCCTGACTTTC
CASSLGANVLTF